What follows describes a single TCR beta chain. Its antigen is still unknown. A clone one base away is much larger, so this may be a read error. RNA was extracted from bulk tissue without any cell sorting. These data come from a study of tumor and adjacent non-tumor tissue in lung cancer. Study background: The patients, 10 to 11 men and 4 to 6 women, were roughly 30 to 76 with stage I to III disease. Samples averaged around 4.2 million productive TCRbeta reads each. The study's findings and limits: TCR diversity was significantly greater in tumor than normal lung tissue.

The CDR3 is made up of 14 amino acids. Looked up from germline, CDR1 is DFQATT and CDR2 is SNEGSKA (reference sequence). Three rounds of nested PCR, following a modified ARM-PCR protocol, produced the TCRbeta library. TCRdb re-derived calls from the multiplex PCR reads in MiXCR, one entry per CDR3 protein. The table lists 100,000 to 150,000 distinct CDR3 sequences, 66% of them singletons. The chain employs TRBV20-1 and TRBJ1-5, with unresolved D. The receptor was derived from a man aged 25-40 years with non-small cell lung cancer. Sequences were obtained from lung tumor tissue. The CDR3 here is CSGRDIGSNQPQHF. DNA for the CDR3: TGCAGTGGTAGAGATATCGGTAGCAATCAGCCCCAGCATTTT.